This TCR beta chain was found in a study of T cells in Graves' hyperthyroidism and ophthalmopathy (dated by TCRdb to the late 2010s). In the study overall: Peripheral blood was collected at initial diagnosis, before any treatment. The 100 or so discovery patients were randomly split 7:3 into training and test sets. In addition, the study compared T-cell repertoires in thyroid tissue and in blood from five or six Graves' hyperthyroidism patients. Prospective prediction of ophthalmopathy was tested in an independent validation cohort of 18 hyperthyroidism patients and some 17 patients who later progressed to ophthalmopathy. Once sampling was done, hyperthyroidism patients were given methimazole at a starting dose of 30 mg daily, whereas ophthalmopathy patients were given high-dose intravenous methylprednisolone. The paper reports TCR Vbeta CDR3 sequencing of approximately 140 peripheral blood samples: over 40 ophthalmopathy, 70 to 85 hyperthyroidism and 17 progressor patients. To identify distinguishing TCR V-J signatures, a discovery cohort of 100 or so patients was used, comprising 43 with Graves' ophthalmopathy and 57 with stable Graves' hyperthyroidism. Broader findings and caveats from the paper: In validation, progression to ophthalmopathy was predicted by the model with almost 71% sensitivity and around 76% specificity, a median of 6.5 months before onset. A model built on a 13 V-J signature distinguished ophthalmopathy from stable hyperthyroidism, reaching roughly 88% sensitivity and 81.08% specificity in cross-validation and 80%/75% in testing. Sample size was not statistically predetermined, and investigators were not blinded to group allocation. Most expanded thyroid clonotypes (frequency above 0.001) were also detected in blood, suggesting blood repertoires may reflect thyroid immune responses.

The germline V gene yields MNHEY for CDR1 and SVGAGI for CDR2. V is shortened by 2 bases, J by 4 bases, and the region joining them spans 9 bases. The CDR3 runs 14 residues from the cysteine to the phenylalanine. This entry keeps only the CDR3 DNA: 42 bases, framed from base 1. Stable Graves' hyperthyroidism was defined as the absence of progression to ophthalmopathy over 18 months of follow-up. Hyperthyroidism patients were aged 18 to 65 years and newly diagnosed, with disease duration of less than 2 months. Exclusion was applied to patients with uncontrolled infections, other autoimmune diseases, pregnancy or lactation. Diagnoses relied on clinical symptoms, serum thyroxine and TRAb, thyroid ultrasound and orbital computed tomography. PBMCs were separated from roughly 9.6 ml of fresh peripheral blood using Ficoll-Paque density gradient centrifugation. Trizol reagent was used to extract total RNA, and RNA quality was then checked on an Agilent 2100 Bioanalyzer.

The TCR beta CDR3 regions were amplified from RNA transcripts. For the first round of RT-PCR on the TCR CDR3, the HTBI primer set was used together with the Qiagen OneStep RT-PCR kit. Libraries were constructed in a second round of multiplex PCR, after which size selection and purification were performed. Libraries were sequenced paired-end with 100 bp reads on an Illumina HiSeq2000. The paper's data handling went like this. SOAPnuke was used to process the raw data, removing reads that contained adapters or uncalled bases, had a mean Phred below 15, or lacked an exact match to the constant primer or identifier. High-quality paired reads were merged using COPE v1.2.5, and each unique nucleotide sequence was defined as a clonotype. Clonotypes were aligned to IMGT TRBV, TRBD and TRBJ reference segments using MiTCR v1.1. Only V-J combinations with frequency above 0.0001, covering roughly 99% of repertoires, were analysed. A TCS score was defined as the ratio of F50 (clonal expansion) to E x V (chaos), with BLOSUM62-based TCRdist applied between CDR3 peptides within each V-J. Welch's t-statistics and random forest reduced around 510 V-J features to around 14, which were used in a naive Bayes classifier (R e1071). Using fastp at Q25 and MiXCR, TCRdb reprocessed the public reads and kept productive beta chains. Each entry merges the rows of one CDR3 protein and shows their most common DNA and genes. These V and J calls are TCRdb output, not the study's own analysis. This sample gives about 360,000 distinct CDR3 sequences in total; around 14% of them show up just once. The ten largest clones take up less than 10% of the sample.

This clonotype was observed at least ten times. Its binding antigen is unknown. Base qualities are not at hand, and no much larger clone is one base apart. The source of this sequence is a woman aged 18-35 years with Graves' hyperthyroidism. The sequence links TRBV6-5 to TRBJ1-5; the D gene cannot be resolved reliably. Sequenced material: blood. CDR3 region: CASSYRAGNQPQHF. In nucleotide form, the sequence is TGTGCCAGCAGTTACAGGGCGGGAAATCAGCCCCAGCATTTT.